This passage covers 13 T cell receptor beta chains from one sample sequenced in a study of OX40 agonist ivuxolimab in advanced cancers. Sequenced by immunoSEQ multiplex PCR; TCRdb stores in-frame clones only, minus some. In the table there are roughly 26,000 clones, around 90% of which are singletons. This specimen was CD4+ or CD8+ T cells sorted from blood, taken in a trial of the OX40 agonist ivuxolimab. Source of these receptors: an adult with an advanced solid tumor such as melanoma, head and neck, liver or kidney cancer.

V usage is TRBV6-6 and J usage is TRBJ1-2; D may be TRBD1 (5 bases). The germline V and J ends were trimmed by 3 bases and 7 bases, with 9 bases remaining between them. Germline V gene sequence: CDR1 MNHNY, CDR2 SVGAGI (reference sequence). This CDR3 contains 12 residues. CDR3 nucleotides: TGTGCCAGCAGTTATACAGGTGGTGGCTACACCTTC. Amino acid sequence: CASSYTGGGYTF.

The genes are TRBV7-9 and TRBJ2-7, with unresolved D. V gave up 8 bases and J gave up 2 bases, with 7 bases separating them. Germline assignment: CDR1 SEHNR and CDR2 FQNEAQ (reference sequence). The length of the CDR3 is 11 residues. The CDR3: CASLGAYEQYF. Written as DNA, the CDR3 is TGTGCCAGCCTTGGGGCCTACGAGCAGTACTTC.

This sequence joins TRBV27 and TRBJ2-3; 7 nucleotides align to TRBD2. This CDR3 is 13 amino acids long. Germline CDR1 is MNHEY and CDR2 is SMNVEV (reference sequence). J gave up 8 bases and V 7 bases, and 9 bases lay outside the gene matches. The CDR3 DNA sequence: TGTGCCAGCAATCCTAGCGGAATGGGTACGCAGTATTTT. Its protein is CASNPSGMGTQYF.

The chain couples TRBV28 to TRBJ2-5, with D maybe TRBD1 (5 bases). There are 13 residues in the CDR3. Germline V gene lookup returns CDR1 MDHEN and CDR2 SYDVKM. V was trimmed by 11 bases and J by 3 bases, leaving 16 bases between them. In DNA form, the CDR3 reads TGTGCCCACGCCCCAGGGAATGAAGAGACCCAGTACTTC. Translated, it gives CAHAPGNEETQYF.

In nucleotides, the CDR3 is TGTGCCAGCAGCCCCAGACAGATCACCGAGCAGTTCTTC. This translates into CASSPRQITEQFF. This rearrangement joins TRBV9 to TRBJ2-1; tentative D call: TRBD1 (5 bases). Germline V gene lookup returns CDR1 SGDLS and CDR2 YYNGEE. Trimming pared 4 bases from V and 10 bases from J, leaving 15 bases between. The CDR3 length is 13 residues.

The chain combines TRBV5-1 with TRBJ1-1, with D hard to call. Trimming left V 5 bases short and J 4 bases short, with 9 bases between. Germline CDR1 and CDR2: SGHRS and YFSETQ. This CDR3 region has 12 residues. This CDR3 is CASRLGSTEAFF. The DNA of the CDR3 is TGCGCCAGCAGGCTGGGGAGCACTGAAGCTTTCTTT.

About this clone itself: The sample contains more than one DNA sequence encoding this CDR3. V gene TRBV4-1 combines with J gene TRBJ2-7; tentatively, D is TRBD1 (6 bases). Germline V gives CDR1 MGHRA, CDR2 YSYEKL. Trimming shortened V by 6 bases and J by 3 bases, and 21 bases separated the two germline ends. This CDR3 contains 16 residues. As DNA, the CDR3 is TGCGCCAGCAGTCAATCCCTAGGGTCGGACAGCTACGAGCAGTACTTC. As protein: CASSQSLGSDSYEQYF.

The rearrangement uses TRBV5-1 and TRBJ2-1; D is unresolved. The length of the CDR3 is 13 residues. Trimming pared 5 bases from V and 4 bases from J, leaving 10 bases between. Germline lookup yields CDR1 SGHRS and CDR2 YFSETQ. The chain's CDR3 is CASRQSEYNEQFF. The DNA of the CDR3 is TGCGCCAGCAGGCAGTCAGAATACAATGAGCAGTTCTTC.

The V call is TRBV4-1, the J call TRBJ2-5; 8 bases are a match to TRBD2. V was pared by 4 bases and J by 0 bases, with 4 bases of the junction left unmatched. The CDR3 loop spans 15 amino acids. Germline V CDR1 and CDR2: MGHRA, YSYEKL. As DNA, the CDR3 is TGCGCCAGCAGCCCCCCCGGGAGGGACCAAGAGACCCAGTACTTC. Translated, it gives CASSPPGRDQETQYF.

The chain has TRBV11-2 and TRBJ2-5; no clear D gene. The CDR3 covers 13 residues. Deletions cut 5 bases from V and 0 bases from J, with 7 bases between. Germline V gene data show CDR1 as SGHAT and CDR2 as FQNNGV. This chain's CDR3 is CASSPPDQETQYF. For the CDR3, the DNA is TGTGCCAGCAGCCCTCCGGACCAAGAGACCCAGTACTTC.

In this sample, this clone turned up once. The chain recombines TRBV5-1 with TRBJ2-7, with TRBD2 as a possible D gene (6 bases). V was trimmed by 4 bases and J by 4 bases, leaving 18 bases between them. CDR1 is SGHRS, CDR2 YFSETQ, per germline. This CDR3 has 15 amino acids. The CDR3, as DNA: TGCGCCAGCAGCCTGGAGGGTGTGGGGGGATACGAGCAGTACTTC. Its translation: CASSLEGVGGYEQYF.

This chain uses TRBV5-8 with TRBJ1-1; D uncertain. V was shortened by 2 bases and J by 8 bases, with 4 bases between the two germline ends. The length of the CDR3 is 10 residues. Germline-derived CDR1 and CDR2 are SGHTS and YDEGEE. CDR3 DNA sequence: TGTGCCAGCAGCTTTTTAGAAGCTTTCTTT. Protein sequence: CASSFLEAFF.

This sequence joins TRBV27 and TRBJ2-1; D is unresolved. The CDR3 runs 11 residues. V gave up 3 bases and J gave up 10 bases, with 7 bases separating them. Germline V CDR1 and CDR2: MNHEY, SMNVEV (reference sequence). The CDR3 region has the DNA TGTGCCAGCAGTTTTGGCATAGAGCAGTTCTTC. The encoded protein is CASSFGIEQFF.